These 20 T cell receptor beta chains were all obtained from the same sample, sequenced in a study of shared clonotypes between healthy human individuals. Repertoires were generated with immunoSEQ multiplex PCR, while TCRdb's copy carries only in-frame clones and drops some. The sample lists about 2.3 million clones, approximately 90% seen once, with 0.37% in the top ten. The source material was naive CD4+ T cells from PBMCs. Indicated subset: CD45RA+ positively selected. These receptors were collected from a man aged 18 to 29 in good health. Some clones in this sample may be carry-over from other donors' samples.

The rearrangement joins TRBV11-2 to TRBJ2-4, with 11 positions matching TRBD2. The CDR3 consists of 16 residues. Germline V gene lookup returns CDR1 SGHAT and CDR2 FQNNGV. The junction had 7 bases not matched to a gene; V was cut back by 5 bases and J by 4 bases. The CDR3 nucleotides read TGTGCCAGCAGCCAGACTACTAGCGGGGGAAAAAACATTCAGTACTTC. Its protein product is CASSQTTSGGKNIQYF.

The CDR3 DNA follows: TGTGCCAGCAGTCCCCAGACAGGAAACACCGGGGAGCTGTTTTTT. Translation gives CASSPQTGNTGELFF. The chain has TRBV27 and TRBJ2-2; the D gene is possibly TRBD1 (6 bases). The CDR3 contains 15 residues. Trimming took off 5 bases at V and 2 bases at J, with 12 bases between the two ends. In germline, CDR1 is MNHEY, CDR2 SMNVEV (reference sequence).

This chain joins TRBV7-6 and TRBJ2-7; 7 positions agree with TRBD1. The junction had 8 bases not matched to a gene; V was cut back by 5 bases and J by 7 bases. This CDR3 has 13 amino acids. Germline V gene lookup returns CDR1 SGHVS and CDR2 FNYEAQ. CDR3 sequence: CASSTDRDREQYF. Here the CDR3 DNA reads TGTGCCAGCAGCACCGACAGGGATAGGGAGCAGTACTTC.

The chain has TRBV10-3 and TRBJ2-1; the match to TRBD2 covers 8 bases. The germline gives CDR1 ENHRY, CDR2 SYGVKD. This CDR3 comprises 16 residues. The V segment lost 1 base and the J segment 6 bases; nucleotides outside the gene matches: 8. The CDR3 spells CAISEWRGTSGNEQFF. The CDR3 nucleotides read TGTGCCATCAGTGAGTGGAGGGGGACTAGTGGCAATGAGCAGTTCTTC.

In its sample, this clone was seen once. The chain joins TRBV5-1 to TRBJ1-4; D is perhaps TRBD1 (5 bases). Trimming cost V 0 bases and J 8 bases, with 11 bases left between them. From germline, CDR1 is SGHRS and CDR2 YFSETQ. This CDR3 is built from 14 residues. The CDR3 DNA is TGCGCCAGCAGCTTGGTGGGGGTACAGGAAAAACTGTTTTTT. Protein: CASSLVGVQEKLFF.

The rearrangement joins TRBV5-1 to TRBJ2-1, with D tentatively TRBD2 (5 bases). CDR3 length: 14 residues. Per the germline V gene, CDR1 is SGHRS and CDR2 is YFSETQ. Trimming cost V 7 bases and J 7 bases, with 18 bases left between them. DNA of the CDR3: TGCGCCAGCGTCGGGAACCTAGCTGGGAATGAGCAGTTCTTC. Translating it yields CASVGNLAGNEQFF.

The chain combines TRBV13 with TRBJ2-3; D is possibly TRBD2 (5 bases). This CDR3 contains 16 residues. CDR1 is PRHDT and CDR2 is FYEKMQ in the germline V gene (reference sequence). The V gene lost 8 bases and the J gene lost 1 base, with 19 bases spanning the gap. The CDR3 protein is CASLLYWAGGTDTQYF. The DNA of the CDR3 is TGTGCCAGCTTACTGTATTGGGCGGGTGGCACAGATACGCAGTATTTT.

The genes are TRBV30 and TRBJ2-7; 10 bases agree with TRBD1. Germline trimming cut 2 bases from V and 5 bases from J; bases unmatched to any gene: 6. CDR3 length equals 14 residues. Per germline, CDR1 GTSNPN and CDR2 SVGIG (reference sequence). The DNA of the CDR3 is TGTGCCTGGAGTCCTCGGGACAGGGGCCACGAGCAGTACTTC. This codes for CAWSPRDRGHEQYF.

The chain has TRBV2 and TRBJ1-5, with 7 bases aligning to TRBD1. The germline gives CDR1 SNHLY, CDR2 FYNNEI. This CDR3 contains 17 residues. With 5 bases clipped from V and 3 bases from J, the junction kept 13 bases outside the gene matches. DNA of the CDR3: TGTGCCAGCAGTTACAGGGGATTGATGTCGCCCAATCAGCCCCAGCATTTT. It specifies CASSYRGLMSPNQPQHF. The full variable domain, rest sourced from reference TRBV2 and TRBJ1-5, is EPEVTQTPSHQVTQMGQEVILRCVPISNHLYFYWYRQILGQKVEFLVSFYNNEISEKSEIFDDQFSVERPDGSNFTLKIRSTKLEDSAMYFCASSYRGLMSPNQPQHFGDGTRLSIL.

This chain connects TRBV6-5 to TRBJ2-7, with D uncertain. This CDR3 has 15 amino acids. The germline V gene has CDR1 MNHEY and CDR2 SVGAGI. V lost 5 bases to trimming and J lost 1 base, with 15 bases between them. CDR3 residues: CASSTLSLGSYEQYF. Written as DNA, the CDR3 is TGTGCCAGCAGTACCCTCTCCCTAGGTTCCTACGAGCAGTACTTC.

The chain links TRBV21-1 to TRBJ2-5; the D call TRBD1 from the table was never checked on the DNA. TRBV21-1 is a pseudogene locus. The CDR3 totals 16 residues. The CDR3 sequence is CASSPTGARVQETQYF. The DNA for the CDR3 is TGTGCCAGCAGCCCCACTGGGGCGCGTGTCCAAGAGACCCAGTACTTC.

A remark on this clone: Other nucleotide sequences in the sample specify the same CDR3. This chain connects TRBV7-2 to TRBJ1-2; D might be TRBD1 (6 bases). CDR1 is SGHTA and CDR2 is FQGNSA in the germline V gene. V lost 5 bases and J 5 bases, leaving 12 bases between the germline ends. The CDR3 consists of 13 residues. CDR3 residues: CASSPGGGYGYTF. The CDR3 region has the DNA TGTGCCAGCAGCCCCGGGGGCGGTTATGGCTACACCTTC.

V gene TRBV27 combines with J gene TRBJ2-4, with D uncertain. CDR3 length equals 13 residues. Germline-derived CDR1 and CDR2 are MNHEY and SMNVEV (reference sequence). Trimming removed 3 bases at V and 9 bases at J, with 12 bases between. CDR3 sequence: CASSFYGVGIQYF. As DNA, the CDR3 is TGTGCCAGCAGTTTCTACGGTGTGGGCATTCAGTACTTC.

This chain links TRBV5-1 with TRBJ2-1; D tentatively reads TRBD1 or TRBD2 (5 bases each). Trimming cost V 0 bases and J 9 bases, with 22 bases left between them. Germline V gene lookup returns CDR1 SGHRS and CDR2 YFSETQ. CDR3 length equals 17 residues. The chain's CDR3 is CASSLGPKDGATAEQFF. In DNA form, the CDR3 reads TGCGCCAGCAGCTTGGGGCCGAAGGACGGGGCAACAGCTGAGCAGTTCTTC.

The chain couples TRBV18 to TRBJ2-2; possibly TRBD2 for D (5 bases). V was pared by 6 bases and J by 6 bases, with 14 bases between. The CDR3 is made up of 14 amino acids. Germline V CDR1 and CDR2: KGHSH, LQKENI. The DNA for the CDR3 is TGTGCCAGCTCCTCCGGGCCAGCGGCCGGGGAGCTGTTTTTT. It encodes CASSSGPAAGELFF.

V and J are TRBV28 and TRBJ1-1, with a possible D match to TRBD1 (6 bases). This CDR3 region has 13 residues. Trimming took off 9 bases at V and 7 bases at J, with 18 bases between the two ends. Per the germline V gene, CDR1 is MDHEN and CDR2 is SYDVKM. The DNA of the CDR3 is TGTGCCAGTGGTGTGGGCAGGGGCATTGAAGCTTTCTTT. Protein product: CASGVGRGIEAFF.

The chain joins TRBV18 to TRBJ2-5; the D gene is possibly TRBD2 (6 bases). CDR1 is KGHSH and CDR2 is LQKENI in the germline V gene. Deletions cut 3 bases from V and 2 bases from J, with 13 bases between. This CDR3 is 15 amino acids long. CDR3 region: CASSPSAGRQETQYF. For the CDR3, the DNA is TGTGCCAGCTCACCGTCGGCAGGGAGGCAAGAGACCCAGTACTTC.

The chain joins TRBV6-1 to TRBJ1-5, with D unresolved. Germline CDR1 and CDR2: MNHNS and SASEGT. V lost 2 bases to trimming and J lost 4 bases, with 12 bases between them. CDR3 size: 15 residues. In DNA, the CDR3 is TGTGCCAGCAGTGAAAATGAGGGTCGAAATCAGCCCCAGCATTTT. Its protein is CASSENEGRNQPQHF.

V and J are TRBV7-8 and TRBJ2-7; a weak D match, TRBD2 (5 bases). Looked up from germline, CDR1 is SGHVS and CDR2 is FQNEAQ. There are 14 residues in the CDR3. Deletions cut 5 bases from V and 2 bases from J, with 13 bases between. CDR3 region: CASSPLWETYEQYF. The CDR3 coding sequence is TGTGCCAGCAGCCCTTTATGGGAGACCTACGAGCAGTACTTC.

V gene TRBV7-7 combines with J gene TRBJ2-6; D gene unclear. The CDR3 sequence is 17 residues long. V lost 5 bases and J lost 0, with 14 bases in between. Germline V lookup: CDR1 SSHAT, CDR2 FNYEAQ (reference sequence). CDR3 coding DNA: TGTGCCAGCAGCCCCTCGGGTGCCTTCTCTGGGGCCAACGTCCTGACTTTC. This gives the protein CASSPSGAFSGANVLTF.